The T cell receptor beta chain described here comes from a study of T cell responses to AZD1222 COVID-19 vaccine. Points from the study as a whole: Spike-specific TCR breadth and depth both grew after two AZD1222 doses.

Produced via immunoSEQ multiplex PCR; TCRdb's table is partial and in-frame only. In the table there are over 150,000 clones, roughly 94% of which are singletons. On this clone itself: The target antigen is unknown.

The germline V gene encodes CDR1 SEHNR and CDR2 FQNEAQ (reference sequence). V was pared by 4 bases and J by 5 bases, with 8 bases between. This CDR3 has 12 amino acids. The chain has TRBV7-9 and TRBJ2-5; maybe TRBD1 (6 bases). The sample was peripheral blood, taken on day 0 of MenACWY control vaccination. The receptor comes from an adult in good health. CDR3 bases: TGTGCCAGCAGCTGGGGGCCGGAGACCCAGTACTTC. Amino acids: CASSWGPETQYF.